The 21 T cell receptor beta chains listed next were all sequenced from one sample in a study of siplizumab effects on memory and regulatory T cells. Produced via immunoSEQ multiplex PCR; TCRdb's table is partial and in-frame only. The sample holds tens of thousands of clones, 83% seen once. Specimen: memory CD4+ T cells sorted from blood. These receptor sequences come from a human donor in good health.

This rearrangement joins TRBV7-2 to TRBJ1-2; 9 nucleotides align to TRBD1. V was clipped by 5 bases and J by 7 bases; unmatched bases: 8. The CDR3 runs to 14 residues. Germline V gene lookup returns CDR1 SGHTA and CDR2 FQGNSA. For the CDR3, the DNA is TGTGCCAGCAGCAAGATGGACAGGGGCGGTGGCTACACCTTC. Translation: CASSKMDRGGGYTF.

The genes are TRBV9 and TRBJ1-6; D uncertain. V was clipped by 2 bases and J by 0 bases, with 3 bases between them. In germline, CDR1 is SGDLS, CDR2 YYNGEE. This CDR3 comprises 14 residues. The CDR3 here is CASSVSSYNSPLHF. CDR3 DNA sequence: TGTGCCAGCAGCGTGAGCTCCTATAATTCACCCCTCCACTTT.

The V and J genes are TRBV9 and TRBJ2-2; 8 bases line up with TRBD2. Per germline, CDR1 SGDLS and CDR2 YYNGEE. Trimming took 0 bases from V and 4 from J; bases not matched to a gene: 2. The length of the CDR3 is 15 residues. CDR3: CASSVEREGTGELFF. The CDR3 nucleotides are TGTGCCAGCAGCGTAGAACGGGAGGGCACCGGGGAGCTGTTTTTT.

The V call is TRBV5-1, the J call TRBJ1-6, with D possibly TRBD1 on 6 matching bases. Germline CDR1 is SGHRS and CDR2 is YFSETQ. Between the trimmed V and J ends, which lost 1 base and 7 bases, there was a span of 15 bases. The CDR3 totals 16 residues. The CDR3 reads CASSLPQGQGNSPLHF. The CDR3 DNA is TGCGCCAGCAGCTTGCCCCAGGGGCAAGGAAATTCACCCCTCCACTTT.

CDR3 nucleotide sequence: TGTGCCAGCAGAGCCGTTTACTCGGGCAATCAGCCCCAGCATTTT. Translation: CASRAVYSGNQPQHF. V gene TRBV6-1 combines with J gene TRBJ1-5; D not resolved. Trimming pared 6 bases from V and 2 bases from J, leaving 14 bases between. This CDR3 has 15 amino acids. Germline V gene sequence: CDR1 MNHNS, CDR2 SASEGT.

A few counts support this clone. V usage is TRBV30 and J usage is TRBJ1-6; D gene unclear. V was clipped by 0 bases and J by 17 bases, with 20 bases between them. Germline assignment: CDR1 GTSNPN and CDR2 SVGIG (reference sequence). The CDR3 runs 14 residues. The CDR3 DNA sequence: TGTGCCTGGAGTGTAACTAGGTCCAGACCTCCCTTCCACTTT. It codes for CAWSVTRSRPPFHF.

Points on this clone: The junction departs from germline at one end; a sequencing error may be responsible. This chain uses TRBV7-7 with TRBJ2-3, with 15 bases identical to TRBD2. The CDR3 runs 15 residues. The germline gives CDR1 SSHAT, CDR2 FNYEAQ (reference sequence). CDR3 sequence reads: CASSPGTSGGDTQYF. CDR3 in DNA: TGTGCTAGCAGCCCCGGGACTAGCGGGGGGGATACGCAGTATTTT.

DNA of the CDR3: TGCAGTGCTGTTTTGGAGACCCAGTACTTC. Its translation: CSAVLETQYF. The rearrangement joins TRBV20-1 to TRBJ2-5; no clear D gene. Germline V gene sequence: CDR1 DFQATT, CDR2 SNEGSKA (reference sequence). Trimming removed 5 bases from V and 5 bases from J, with 6 bases in between. The CDR3 length is 10 residues.

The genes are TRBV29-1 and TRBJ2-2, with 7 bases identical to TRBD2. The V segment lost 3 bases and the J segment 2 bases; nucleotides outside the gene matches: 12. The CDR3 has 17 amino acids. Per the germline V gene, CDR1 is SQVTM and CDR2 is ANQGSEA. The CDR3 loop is CSVELGRGAGNTGELFF. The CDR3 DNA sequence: TGCAGCGTTGAGTTGGGTCGCGGAGCGGGAAACACCGGGGAGCTGTTTTTT.

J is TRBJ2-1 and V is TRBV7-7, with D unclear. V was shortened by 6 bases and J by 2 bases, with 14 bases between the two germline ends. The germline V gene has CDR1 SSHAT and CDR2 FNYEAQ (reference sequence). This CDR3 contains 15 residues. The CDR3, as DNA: TGTGCCAGCAGTTCGCAGTCCCCACCCTACAATGAGCAGTTCTTC. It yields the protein CASSSQSPPYNEQFF.

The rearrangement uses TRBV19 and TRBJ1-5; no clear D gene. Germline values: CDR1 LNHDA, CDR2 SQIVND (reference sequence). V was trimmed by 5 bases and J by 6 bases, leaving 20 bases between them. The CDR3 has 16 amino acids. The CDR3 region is CASSALHVREGQPQHF. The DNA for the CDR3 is TGTGCCAGTAGTGCCTTACACGTAAGGGAGGGTCAGCCCCAGCATTTT.

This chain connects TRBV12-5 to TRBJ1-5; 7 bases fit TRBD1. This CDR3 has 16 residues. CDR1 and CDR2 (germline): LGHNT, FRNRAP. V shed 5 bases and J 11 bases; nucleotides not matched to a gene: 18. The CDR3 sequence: CASGPTPSRDSLAQHF. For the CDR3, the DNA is TGTGCTAGTGGTCCCACCCCTTCCCGGGACAGCCTGGCCCAGCATTTT. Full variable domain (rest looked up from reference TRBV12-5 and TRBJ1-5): DARVTQTPRHKVTEMGQEVTMRCQPILGHNTVFWYRQTMMQGLELLAYFRNRAPLDDSGMPKDRFSAEMPDATLATLKIQPSEPRDSAVYFCASGPTPSRDSLAQHFGDGTRLSIL.

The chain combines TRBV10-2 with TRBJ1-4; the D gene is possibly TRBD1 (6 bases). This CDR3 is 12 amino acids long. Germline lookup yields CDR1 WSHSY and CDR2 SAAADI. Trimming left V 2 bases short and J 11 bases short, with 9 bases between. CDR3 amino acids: CASSERGRKLFF. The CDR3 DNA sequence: TGCGCCAGCAGTGAGCGGGGGCGGAAACTGTTTTTT.

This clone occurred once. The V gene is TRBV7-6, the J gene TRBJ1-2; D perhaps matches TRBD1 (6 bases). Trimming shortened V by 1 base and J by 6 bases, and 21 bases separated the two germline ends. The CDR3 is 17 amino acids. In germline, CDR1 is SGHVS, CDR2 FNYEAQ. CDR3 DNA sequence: TGTGCCAGCAGCTTAGGGCGGCCTACAGGGCTTGACAATGGCTACACCTTC. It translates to CASSLGRPTGLDNGYTF.

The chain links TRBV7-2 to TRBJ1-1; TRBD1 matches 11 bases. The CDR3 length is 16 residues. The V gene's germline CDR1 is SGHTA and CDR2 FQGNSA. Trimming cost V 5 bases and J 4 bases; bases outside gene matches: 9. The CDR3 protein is CASSRRAGQGGTEAFF. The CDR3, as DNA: TGTGCCAGCAGCCGAAGGGCGGGACAGGGGGGCACTGAAGCTTTCTTT.

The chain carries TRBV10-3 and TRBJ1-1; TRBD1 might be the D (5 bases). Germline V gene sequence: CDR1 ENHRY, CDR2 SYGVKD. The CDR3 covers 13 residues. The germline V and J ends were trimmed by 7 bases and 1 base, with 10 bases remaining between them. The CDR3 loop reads CAITPRANTEAFF. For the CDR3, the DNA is TGTGCCATCACCCCCAGGGCGAACACTGAAGCTTTCTTT.

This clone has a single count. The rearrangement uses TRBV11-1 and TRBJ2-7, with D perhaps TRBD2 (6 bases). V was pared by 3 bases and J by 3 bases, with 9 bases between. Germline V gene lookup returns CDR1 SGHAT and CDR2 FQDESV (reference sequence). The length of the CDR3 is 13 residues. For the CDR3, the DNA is TGTGCCAGCAGCTTCGGGGGTCGCTACGAGCAGTACTTC. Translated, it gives CASSFGGRYEQYF.

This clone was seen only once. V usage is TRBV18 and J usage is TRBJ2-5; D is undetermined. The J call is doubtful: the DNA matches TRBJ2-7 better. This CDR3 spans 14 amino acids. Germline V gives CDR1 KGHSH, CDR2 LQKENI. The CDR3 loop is CASSVPGSSYEQYF. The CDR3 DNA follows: TGTGCCAGCTCTGTTCCGGGTAGCAGCTACGAGCAGTACTTC.

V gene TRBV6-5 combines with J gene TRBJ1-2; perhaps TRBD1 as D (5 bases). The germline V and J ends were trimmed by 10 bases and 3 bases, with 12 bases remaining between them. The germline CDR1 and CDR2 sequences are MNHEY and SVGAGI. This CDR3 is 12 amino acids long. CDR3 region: CATVQGYYGYTF. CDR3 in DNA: TGTGCCACTGTGCAGGGCTACTATGGCTACACCTTC.

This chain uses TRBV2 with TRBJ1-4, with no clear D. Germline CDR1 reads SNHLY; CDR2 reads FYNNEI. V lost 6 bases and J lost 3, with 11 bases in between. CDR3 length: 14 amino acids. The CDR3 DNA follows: TGTGCCAGCAGAGGCCGTACAGCTAATGAAAAACTGTTTTTT. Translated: CASRGRTANEKLFF.

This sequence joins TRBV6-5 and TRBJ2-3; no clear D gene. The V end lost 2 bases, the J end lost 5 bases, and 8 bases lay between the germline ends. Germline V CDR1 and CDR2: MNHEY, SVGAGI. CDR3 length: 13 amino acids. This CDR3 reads CASSYGYKDTQYF. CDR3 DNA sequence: TGTGCCAGCAGTTACGGATACAAAGATACGCAGTATTTT.